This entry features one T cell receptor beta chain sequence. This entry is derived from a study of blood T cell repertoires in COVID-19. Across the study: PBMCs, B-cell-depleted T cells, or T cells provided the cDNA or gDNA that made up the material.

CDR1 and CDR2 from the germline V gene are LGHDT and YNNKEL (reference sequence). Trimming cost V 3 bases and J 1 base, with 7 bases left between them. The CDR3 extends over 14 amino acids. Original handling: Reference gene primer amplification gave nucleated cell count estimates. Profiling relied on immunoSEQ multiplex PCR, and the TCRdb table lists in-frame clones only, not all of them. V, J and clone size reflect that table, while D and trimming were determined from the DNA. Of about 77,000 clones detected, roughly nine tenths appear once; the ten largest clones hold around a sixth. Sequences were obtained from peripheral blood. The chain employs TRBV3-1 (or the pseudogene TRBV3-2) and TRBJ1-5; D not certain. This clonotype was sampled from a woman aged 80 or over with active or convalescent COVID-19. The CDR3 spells CASSHVSSNQPQHF. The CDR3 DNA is TGTGCCAGCAGCCACGTCTCCAGCAATCAGCCCCAGCATTTT.